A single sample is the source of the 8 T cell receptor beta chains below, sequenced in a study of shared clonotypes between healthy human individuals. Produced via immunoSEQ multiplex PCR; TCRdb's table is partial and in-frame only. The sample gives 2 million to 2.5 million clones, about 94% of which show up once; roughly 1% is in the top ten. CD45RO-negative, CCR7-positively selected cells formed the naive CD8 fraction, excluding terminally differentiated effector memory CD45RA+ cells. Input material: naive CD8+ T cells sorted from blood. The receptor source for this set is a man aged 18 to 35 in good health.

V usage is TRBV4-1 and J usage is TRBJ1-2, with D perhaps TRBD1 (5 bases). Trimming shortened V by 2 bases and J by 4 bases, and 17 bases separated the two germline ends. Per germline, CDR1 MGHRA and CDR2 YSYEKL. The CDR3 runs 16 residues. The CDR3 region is CASSQQQVQVGYGYTF. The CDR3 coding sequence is TGCGCCAGCAGCCAACAACAGGTGCAGGTGGGCTATGGCTACACCTTC.

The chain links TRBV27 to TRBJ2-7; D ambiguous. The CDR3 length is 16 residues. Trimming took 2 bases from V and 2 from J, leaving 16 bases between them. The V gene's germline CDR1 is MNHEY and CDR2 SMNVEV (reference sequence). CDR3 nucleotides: TGTGCCAGCAGTTTAATTGGCGTGGGCGGAACCTACGAGCAGTACTTC. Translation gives CASSLIGVGGTYEQYF.

CDR3 sequence reads: CASSPRTSGTDTQYF. DNA for the CDR3: TGTGCCAGCAGCCCCCGGACTAGCGGCACAGATACGCAGTATTTT. This chain links TRBV11-1 with TRBJ2-3; the match to TRBD2 covers 9 bases. CDR3 length equals 15 residues. The V gene end was trimmed by 5 bases and the J gene end by 1 base; junction bases not matched to a gene: 4. Germline V gene sequence: CDR1 SGHAT, CDR2 FQDESV (reference sequence).

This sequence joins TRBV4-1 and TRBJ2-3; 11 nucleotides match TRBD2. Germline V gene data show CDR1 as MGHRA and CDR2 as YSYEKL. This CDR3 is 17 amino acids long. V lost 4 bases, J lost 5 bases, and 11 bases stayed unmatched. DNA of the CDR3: TGCGCCAGCAGCCCCTATGAACTAGCGGGAGCAGGAGATACGCAGTATTTT. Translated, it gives CASSPYELAGAGDTQYF.

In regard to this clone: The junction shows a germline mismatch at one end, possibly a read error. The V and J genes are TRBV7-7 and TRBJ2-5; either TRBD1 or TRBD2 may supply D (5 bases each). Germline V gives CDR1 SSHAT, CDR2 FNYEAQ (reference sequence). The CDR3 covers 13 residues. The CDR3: CASSLGEEGTQYF. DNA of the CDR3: TGTGCTAGCAGCTTAGGGGAAGAGGGGACCCAGTACTTC.

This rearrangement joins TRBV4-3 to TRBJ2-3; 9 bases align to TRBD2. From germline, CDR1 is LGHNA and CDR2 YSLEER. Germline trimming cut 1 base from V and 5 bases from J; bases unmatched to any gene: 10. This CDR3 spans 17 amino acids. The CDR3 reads CASSQARWREGQDTQYF. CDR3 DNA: TGCGCCAGCAGCCAAGCTCGGTGGCGGGAGGGCCAAGATACGCAGTATTTT.

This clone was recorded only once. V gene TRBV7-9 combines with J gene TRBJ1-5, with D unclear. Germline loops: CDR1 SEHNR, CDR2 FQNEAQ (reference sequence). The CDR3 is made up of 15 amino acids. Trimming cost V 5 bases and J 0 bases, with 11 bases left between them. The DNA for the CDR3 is TGTGCCAGCAGCGTGGGTGGCGATAGCAATCAGCCCCAGCATTTT. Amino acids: CASSVGGDSNQPQHF. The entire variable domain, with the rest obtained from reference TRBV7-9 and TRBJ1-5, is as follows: DTGVSQNPRHKITKRGQNVTFRCDPISEHNRLYWYRQTLGQGPEFLTYFQNEAQLEKSRLLSDRFSAERPKGSFSTLEIQRTEQGDSAMYLCASSVGGDSNQPQHFGDGTRLSIL.

CDR3 protein: CASSPQAGAPTGELFF. The CDR3 nucleotides are TGTGCCAGCAGCCCCCAAGCGGGGGCCCCCACCGGGGAGCTGTTTTTT. V usage is TRBV7-9 and J usage is TRBJ2-2; 8 bases align to TRBD2. CDR3 size: 16 residues. Germline-derived CDR1 and CDR2 are SEHNR and FQNEAQ (reference sequence). J gave up 4 bases and V 5 bases, and 9 bases lay outside the gene matches. Filled out from reference TRBV7-9 and TRBJ2-2, the complete variable domain reads DTGVSQNPRHKITKRGQNVTFRCDPISEHNRLYWYRQTLGQGPEFLTYFQNEAQLEKSRLLSDRFSAERPKGSFSTLEIQRTEQGDSAMYLCASSPQAGAPTGELFFGEGSRLTVL.